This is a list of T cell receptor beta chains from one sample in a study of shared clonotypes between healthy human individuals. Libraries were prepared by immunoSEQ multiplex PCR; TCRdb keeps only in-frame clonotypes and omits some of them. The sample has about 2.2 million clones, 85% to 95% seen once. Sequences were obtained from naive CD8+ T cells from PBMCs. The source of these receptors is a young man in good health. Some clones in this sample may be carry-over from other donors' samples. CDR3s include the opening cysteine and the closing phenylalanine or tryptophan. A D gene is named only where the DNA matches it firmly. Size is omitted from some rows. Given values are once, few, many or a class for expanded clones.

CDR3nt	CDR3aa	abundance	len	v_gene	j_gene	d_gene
TGCGCCAGCAGTGGAAGAGACAGCGAAAACATTCAGTACTTC	CASSGRDSENIQYF	.	14	TRBV10-2	TRBJ2-4	.
TGTGCCAGCAGCTTAGAGGGCCTATCCTACGAGCAGTACTTC	CASSLEGLSYEQYF	.	14	TRBV7-8	TRBJ2-7	.
TGTGCCAGCAGCTTAGTTGGCCATCAGTATGAGCAGTTCTTC	CASSLVGHQYEQFF	.	14	TRBV7-8	TRBJ2-1	.
TGTGCCAGCACCCCGAGAGGGACATCGTACCAAGAGACCCAGTACTTC	CASTPRGTSYQETQYF	.	16	TRBV28	TRBJ2-5	.
TGTGCCAGCAGCTTTTTTTCAGGGGTCGGCGAGCAGTACTTC	CASSFFSGVGEQYF	.	14	TRBV5-4	TRBJ2-7	.
TGCGCCAGCAGCCAAAGGGAAAAGGGAGGATCGATCGAGCAGTACTTC	CASSQREKGGSIEQYF	.	16	TRBV4-1	TRBJ2-7	.
TGTGCCAGCAGCGTAGAGGGGAGCGGGATCAAAGGGCAGTATTTT	CASSVEGSGIKGQYF	.	15	TRBV9	TRBJ2-3	TRBD2
TGCGCCAGCAGCCTTGACGGGGACACTGAAGCTTTCTTT	CASSLDGDTEAFF	few	13	TRBV4-3	TRBJ1-1	.
TGTGCCAGCGGGGACTATGGCTACACCTTC	CASGDYGYTF	.	10	TRBV28	TRBJ1-2	.
TGTGCCAGCAGTTTTTCTGCGGGGCAGCCCCAGCATTTT	CASSFSAGQPQHF	.	13	TRBV27	TRBJ1-5	.
TGTGCCAGCAGCGGGAGCGGGAGCTCCTACAATGAGCAGTTCTTC	CASSGSGSSYNEQFF	.	15	TRBV7-2	TRBJ2-1	TRBD2
TGTGCCAGCAGTTTCGGCGGGTCTGTATTGGGTGAGCAGTTCTTC	CASSFGGSVLGEQFF	.	15	TRBV28	TRBJ2-1	.
TGCGCCAGCAGTGAGCCGACCCTAAGGGCGCCCCAGCATTTT	CASSEPTLRAPQHF	.	14	TRBV10-2	TRBJ1-5	.
TGTGCCAGCAGTTTGAACAGGGGGTTGGTCTACGAGCAGTACTTC	CASSLNRGLVYEQYF	.	15	TRBV27	TRBJ2-7	TRBD1
TGTGCCAGCAGTCCAATTACAGGGAACACTGAAGCTTTCTTT	CASSPITGNTEAFF	.	14	TRBV4-2	TRBJ1-1	.
TGTGCCAGCAGCGTAGTATCACAGGGGGCAACTAATGAAAAACTGTTTTTT	CASSVVSQGATNEKLFF	.	17	TRBV9	TRBJ1-4	TRBD1
TGTGCCAGCAGGGCCGGGACAGGGAGTTACGAGCAGTACTTC	CASRAGTGSYEQYF	.	14	TRBV2	TRBJ2-7	TRBD1
TGCGCCAGCAGCTTGACGACAGTGGCCTACAATGAGCAGTTCTTC	CASSLTTVAYNEQFF	.	15	TRBV5-1	TRBJ2-1	.
TGCGCCAGCAGCCAAGCAGAACTAGCTTACCACACAGATACGCAGTATTTT	CASSQAELAYHTDTQYF	.	17	TRBV4-1	TRBJ2-3	.